The rows below give T cell receptor beta chains drawn from one sample of a study of ipilimumab plus nivolumab after autologous stem cell transplantation. The assay was immunoSEQ multiplex PCR, and TCRdb's table has in-frame clones only and misses some. The sample records tens of thousands of clones, around 80% being singletons. Source: PBMCs, taken in a trial of ipilimumab plus nivolumab as post-transplant consolidation. The receptors here all came from a male donor with diffuse large B-cell lymphoma. CDR3s leave out the opening cysteine and the closing phenylalanine or tryptophan.

V	J	CDR3
TRBV18	TRBJ1-2	ASSQDTYGYT
TRBV27	TRBJ2-1	ASSSGGRPDEQF
TRBV19	TRBJ2-7	ASSKLHSYEQY
TRBV20-1	TRBJ2-5	SAWGVETQY
TRBV7-9	TRBJ2-7	ASSSLGLAGGKTYEQY
TRBV7-9	TRBJ2-1	ASTKSGGYNEQF
TRBV4-2	NA	ASSQDVIAYEQY
TRBV9	TRBJ2-7	ASSAFASGQY
TRBV10-3	TRBJ1-2	AISRANYGYT
TRBV9	TRBJ1-1	ASSANPRGVEGAYAEAF
TRBV4-1	TRBJ2-3	ASSQAGGRTDTQY
TRBV18	TRBJ1-2	ASSPYAEANYGYT
TRBV6-5	TRBJ2-7	ASRTGVGSYEQY
TRBV10-3	TRBJ2-7	AIRSGQGNEQY
TRBV6-5	TRBJ1-6	ASSYSEPELYSPLH
TRBV5-6	TRBJ1-2	ASSLWTVGKYGYT
TRBV15	TRBJ2-5	ATSKQGGGQETQY
TRBV28	TRBJ2-1	ASSVGGSNEQF
TRBV6-5	TRBJ1-5	ASGDRSFNQPQH